This T cell receptor (beta chain) came from a study of tumor-infiltrating lymphocytes in primary liver carcinoma. Study-wide background: Patients' primary liver carcinoma was surgically resected. Samples had roughly 3.5 to 7.13 million productive TCRbeta reads, comparable between tissue types.

A word on this clonotype: Its antigen is unknown.

Synthesis of TCR beta cDNA was carried out from 450 to 500 ng total RNA with a constant-region primer. Three nested multiplex PCR rounds, a slightly modified ARM-PCR, produced the libraries for TCR beta. TRBV1-TRBV30 forward primers and a C-beta reverse primer were used in the first two PCR rounds, which each ran for ten to eleven cycles. TCRdb redid the calling of the multiplex PCR reads with MiXCR, one entry per CDR3 protein. Found here are about 350,000 distinct CDR3 sequences, roughly 61% of them singletons; the top ten hold 5.5% to 7%. Whole-study findings and limits: Compared with blood, tumor repertoires held significantly more in their top 250 clones.

Germline DNA was also extracted, and blood RNA derived from unsorted whole blood. This CDR3 contains 16 residues. The J segment lost 2 bases and the V segment lost 4 bases, leaving 9 bases of the junction unmatched. Germline CDR1 is SGHKS and CDR2 is YYEKEE (reference sequence). The clonotype originates from a man aged 35 to 55 with primary liver carcinoma and hepatitis B virus infection. The rearrangement uses TRBV5-5 and TRBJ2-7, with 10 bases matching TRBD2. Sequencing was done on a sample of peripheral blood. The CDR3 loop is CASSPSRTSGPYEQYF. DNA for the CDR3: TGTGCCAGCAGCCCTTCTAGGACTAGCGGCCCCTACGAGCAGTACTTC.